Sequencing of this TCR beta chain was carried out in a study of cytomegalovirus exposure and HLA in healthy donors. The study, taken as a whole, reports: In vitro checks showed that a few CMV-associated chains really do target CMV antigens. Exclusion applied to some V segments, including TRBV6-2 and TRBV6-3, as they were indistinguishable. According to a later analysis, donors in an Asian-associated ancestry cluster reportedly had fewer N-insertions than the roughly 720-donor mean.

There were likely unrecorded immune exposures, though donors were nominally healthy when sampled. This PCR relied on a set of 60 Vbeta primers and 13 Jbeta primers. Sequencing used immunoSEQ multiplex PCR; TCRdb keeps in-frame clones, though not all of them. The sample contains fewer than 200,000 clones, around 90% of which appear only once. The germline V gene encodes CDR1 MNHNS and CDR2 SASEGT. The V end lost 7 bases, the J end lost 0 bases, and 10 bases lay between the germline ends. The length of the CDR3 is 14 residues. In the case of this clone: Its antigen is still unknown.

The source is a boy aged 2-15 years in good health and CMV-seronegative. This chain uses TRBV6-1 with TRBJ2-4; D remains ambiguous. The source material was PBMCs. The CDR3 loop is CASTFGVAKNIQYF. CDR3 nucleotide sequence: TGTGCCAGCACCTTCGGAGTAGCCAAAAACATTCAGTACTTC.